This T cell receptor (beta chain) was sequenced in a study of cytomegalovirus exposure and HLA in healthy donors. The germline V and J ends were trimmed by 2 bases and 3 bases, with 14 bases remaining between them. The CDR3 is 15 amino acids. CDR1 is LNHDA, CDR2 SQIVND, per germline (reference sequence). 13 Jbeta primers and 60 Vbeta primers were used for the PCR. The data were produced by immunoSEQ multiplex PCR, yet TCRdb's version contains in-frame clones alone and is incomplete. The table lists roughly 100,000 clones, around 78% of them singletons. The chain is built from TRBV19 and TRBJ2-7; D ambiguous. The material sequenced was PBMCs. This clonotype was obtained from a male donor in good health and CMV-seronegative. CDR3 DNA sequence: TGTGCCAGTAGTATACCTCTTGGGCCGCTCTACGAGCAGTACTTC. It specifies CASSIPLGPLYEQYF.